This T cell receptor (beta chain) was captured in a study of cytomegalovirus exposure and HLA in healthy donors. Whole-study context: Earlier findings included more than 95 million unique TCR beta sequences obtained from about 179 million T cells.

In regard to this clone: Its antigen is not known.

The V gene's germline CDR1 is MNHEY and CDR2 SMNVEV (reference sequence). The CDR3 consists of 13 residues. Trimming took 4 bases from V and 7 from J, leaving 13 bases between them. Findings and limits, study-wide: Investigators reported fewer than 200 TCR beta chains as tied to cytomegalovirus. Other equally common chains were less clonally expanded than HLA-associated TCR beta chains, a later analysis showed.

The PCR made use of 60 Vbeta and 13 Jbeta primers. Clones were read by immunoSEQ multiplex PCR, and TCRdb kept only the in-frame ones, dropping some. The table has about 150,000 clones, 76% seen once; the top ten hold roughly 1.8%. The rearrangement joins TRBV27 to TRBJ1-2; D not certain. The origin of this receptor is a woman aged 40 to 50 in good health and CMV-seronegative. Sequences were obtained from PBMCs. This chain's CDR3 is CASSSWELGGYTF. In DNA form, the CDR3 reads TGTGCCAGCAGTTCCTGGGAGTTAGGTGGCTACACCTTC.